This T cell receptor beta chain was sequenced for a study of blood T cells in healthy people across ages. The CDR3 sequence is 14 residues long. V shed 3 bases, J shed 7 bases, and the junction held 7 bases outside the gene matches. The V gene's germline CDR1 is SQVTM and CDR2 ANQGSEA. This clonotype was seen a few times. Primed by a sample-barcoded 5' primer and a J-beta primer mix, a second PCR proceeded for roughly 6 to 12 cycles. One entry per CDR3 protein, called by TCRdb with MiXCR from the 5' RACE reads. The table shows more than 900,000 distinct CDR3 sequences, with approximately 26% occurring only once. This sample also appeared in a second study, on T cells of mothers and their children.

V usage is TRBV29-1 and J usage is TRBJ2-3, with 10 bases lining up with TRBD2. Source material: blood. The TCR was taken from a girl aged 2 to 9 in good health. The CDR3 DNA follows: TGCAGCGTTGATCTAGCGGGGGACGGAAATACGCAGTATTTT. This gives the protein CSVDLAGDGNTQYF.